The 8 T cell receptor beta chains below all came from one sample that was sequenced in a study of cytomegalovirus exposure and HLA in healthy donors (dated by TCRdb to 2017 to 2019). The library was obtained by the immunoSEQ multiplex PCR assay. For the multiplex PCR, a mixture combining 60 forward primers for TCR Vbeta segments and 13 reverse primers for TCR Jbeta segments was used. TCRdb carries this immuneACCESS record with in-frame sequences only. Its versions omit some clonotypes, under half of them owing to an unresolved V gene in the studies checked, with the rest unexplained. The sample profile shows around 200,000 clones; roughly four fifths of them were found once. The top ten constitute roughly 2.1% of the sample. The sample comprised PBMCs. These receptors were taken from a woman in her 30s in good health and CMV-seropositive.

This clone has only one observation. This rearrangement joins TRBV9 to TRBJ1-3; D might be TRBD1 (5 bases). The CDR3 loop spans 16 amino acids. Trimming removed 4 bases from V and 0 bases from J, with 14 bases in between. CDR1 is SGDLS, CDR2 YYNGEE, per germline. For the CDR3, the DNA is TGTGCCAGCAGCCTAAAGGGGCCGAGCTCTGGAAACACCATATATTTT. Translation: CASSLKGPSSGNTIYF.

This chain connects TRBV5-1 to TRBJ2-2, with D possibly being TRBD2 (6 bases). Germline loops: CDR1 SGHRS, CDR2 YFSETQ. The CDR3 consists of 13 residues. Between the trimmed V and J ends, which lost 0 bases and 6 bases, there was a span of 6 bases. In nucleotides, the CDR3 is TGCGCCAGCAGCTTGGGGGGGGCCGGGGAGCTGTTTTTT. Translated, it gives CASSLGGAGELFF.

V usage is TRBV19 and J usage is TRBJ1-2, with D tentatively TRBD1 (5 bases). Germline V gene lookup returns CDR1 LNHDA and CDR2 SQIVND (reference sequence). V lost 7 bases to trimming and J lost 6 bases, with 15 bases between them. The CDR3 sequence is 13 residues long. In DNA form, the CDR3 reads TGTGCCAGTACCCCTGGGGGGTGGAATGGCTACACCTTC. Translating gives CASTPGGWNGYTF.

V usage is TRBV18 and J usage is TRBJ2-3, with a possible D match to TRBD1 (5 bases). Germline lookup yields CDR1 KGHSH and CDR2 LQKENI. The CDR3 is made up of 14 amino acids. The germline V and J ends were trimmed by 1 base and 5 bases, with 10 bases remaining between them. CDR3 nucleotides: TGTGCCAGCTCACCACTCCAGGGTTTAGATACGCAGTATTTT. It translates to CASSPLQGLDTQYF.

This chain uses TRBV5-4 with TRBJ2-3, with 12 positions matching TRBD2. V trimming: 5 bases; J trimming: 3 bases; junction bases outside the gene matches: 10. Looked up from germline, CDR1 is SGHNT and CDR2 is YYREEE (reference sequence). The CDR3 extends over 17 amino acids. The CDR3 protein is CASSMRLAGATTDTQYF. For the CDR3, the DNA is TGTGCCAGCAGTATGCGACTAGCGGGGGCGACGACAGATACGCAGTATTTT.

The chain has TRBV5-8 and TRBJ1-4, with D maybe TRBD1 (6 bases). Per the germline V gene, CDR1 is SGHTS and CDR2 is YDEGEE. The CDR3 runs 16 residues. V lost 2 bases to trimming and J lost 4 bases, with 15 bases between them. CDR3 loop: CASSLAGQPHNEKLFF. The CDR3 DNA reads TGTGCCAGCAGCTTAGCTGGACAGCCGCATAATGAAAAACTGTTTTTT.

The chain has TRBV28 and TRBJ1-5; D perhaps matches TRBD1 (6 bases). Germline values: CDR1 MDHEN, CDR2 SYDVKM. V was pared by 5 bases and J by 6 bases, with 20 bases between. CDR3 length: 16 residues. CDR3 sequence reads: CASSHPLGRGGQPQHF. The CDR3 DNA follows: TGTGCCAGCAGTCACCCTTTGGGCAGGGGCGGTCAGCCCCAGCATTTT. Full variable domain (outside the CDR3, taken from reference TRBV28 and TRBJ1-5): DVKVTQSSRYLVKRTGEKVFLECVQDMDHENMFWYRQDPGLGLRLIYFSYDVKMKEKGDIPEGYSVSREKKERFSLILESASTNQTSMYLCASSHPLGRGGQPQHFGDGTRLSIL.

In its sample, this clone was seen once. DNA of the CDR3: TGTGCCAGCAGTTTATATATCGGGTTGACAGTTCTAGCCTACGAGCAGTACTTC. This translates into CASSLYIGLTVLAYEQYF. This rearrangement joins TRBV28 to TRBJ2-7; D may be TRBD1 (5 bases). Germline lookup yields CDR1 MDHEN and CDR2 SYDVKM. The V and J ends lost 1 base and 2 bases respectively, with 21 bases between them. CDR3 size: 18 residues.